This T cell receptor beta chain was documented in a study of blood T cell repertoires in COVID-19. The table came from immunoSEQ multiplex PCR; TCRdb's copy has only in-frame clones and leaves some out. The sample yields 200,000 to 300,000 clones, around 90% seen once. With 1 base clipped from V and 0 bases from J, the junction kept 6 bases outside the gene matches. Germline V gene sequence: CDR1 SGHTA, CDR2 FQGNSA. The CDR3 consists of 17 residues. This TCR was sampled from a woman aged 55-69 years with COVID-19, enrolled during active disease. Specimen: peripheral blood. The chain recombines TRBV7-2 with TRBJ1-3, with 7 bases fitting TRBD1. The CDR3 loop is CASSLGRTGFSGNTIYF. CDR3 coding DNA: TGTGCCAGCAGCTTAGGGAGGACAGGCTTCTCTGGAAACACCATATATTTT.